The 21 T cell receptor beta chains below all came from one sample that was sequenced in a study of cytomegalovirus exposure and HLA in healthy donors. PCR involved 60 Vbeta and 13 Jbeta primers. Sequencing used immunoSEQ multiplex PCR; TCRdb keeps in-frame clones, though not all of them. This sample has about 150,000 clones; 77% occur once, and the top ten carry 1.2% to 1.5%. Sequencing used PBMCs. These receptors were obtained from a woman in her twenties or thirties in good health and CMV-seropositive.

The J gene is TRBJ1-2, the V gene TRBV2; tentative D call: TRBD1 (5 bases). Trimming removed 2 bases from V and 4 bases from J, with 14 bases in between. Germline-derived CDR1 and CDR2 are SNHLY and FYNNEI. The CDR3 has 15 amino acids. CDR3 in amino acids: CASSERGGRGYGYTF. CDR3 DNA: TGTGCCAGCAGTGAACGGGGGGGAAGGGGCTATGGCTACACCTTC.

The chain is built from TRBV1 and TRBJ2-7; TRBD2 is taken as the D call from the table, unchecked against the DNA. TRBV1 represents a pseudogene. This CDR3 has 13 residues. This chain's CDR3 is CTSRVGSLCEQYF. Written as DNA, the CDR3 is TGCACCAGCAGGGTCGGGAGCCTCTGCGAGCAGTACTTC.

The V gene is TRBV5-1, the J gene TRBJ2-3, with 9 positions matching TRBD2. The germline V gene encodes CDR1 SGHRS and CDR2 YFSETQ. The J segment lost 3 bases and the V segment lost 6 bases, leaving 5 bases of the junction unmatched. The CDR3 totals 14 residues. The CDR3 spells CASNIAGDTDTQYF. DNA for the CDR3: TGCGCCAGCAACATAGCGGGAGATACAGATACGCAGTATTTT.

This chain links TRBV23-1 with TRBJ2-1; D is ambiguous. TRBV23-1 is assigned to the ORF class and has an uncertain function. The CDR3 spans 19 residues. V lost 0 bases to trimming and J lost 0 bases, with 18 bases between them. CDR3: CASSQSIGGVCDSYNEQFF. CDR3 bases: TGCGCCAGCAGTCAATCTATCGGCGGAGTGTGTGACTCCTACAATGAGCAGTTCTTC.

Note on this clone: Germline and junction disagree at one end, which may indicate a read error. This chain joins TRBV30 and TRBJ2-7; D call uncertain. The CDR3 contains 13 residues. Germline-derived CDR1 and CDR2 are GTSNPN and SVGIG (reference sequence). The CDR3 loop reads CAYSRPSSDEQYF. In DNA, the CDR3 is TGTGCCTATTCTAGACCCTCCTCCGACGAGCAGTACTTC.

Details on this clone: This sample also contains other DNA sequences that code for the same CDR3. The J gene is TRBJ2-3, the V gene TRBV6-5, with 8 bases identical to TRBD2. The CDR3 is 14 residues long. The ends lost 5 bases at V and 6 bases at J; junction bases unmatched: 7. Germline V gene sequence: CDR1 MNHEY, CDR2 SVGAGI. This chain's CDR3 is CASSPGLASDTQYF. CDR3 DNA sequence: TGTGCCAGCAGTCCCGGACTAGCAAGCGATACGCAGTATTTT.

V gene TRBV5-6 combines with J gene TRBJ2-7; 11 nucleotides agree with TRBD1. Germline CDR1 is SGHDT and CDR2 is YYEEEE. J lost 3 bases, V lost 0 bases, and 2 bases had no gene match. The CDR3 covers 15 residues. The CDR3 nucleotides read TGTGCCAGCAGCTTGGCGGACAGGGGGCACTACGAGCAGTACTTC. It is translated as CASSLADRGHYEQYF.

The chain carries TRBV7-2 and TRBJ2-7; D gene ambiguous. Trimming removed 1 base from V and 0 bases from J, with 10 bases in between. The CDR3 is 15 residues long. Germline V gene sequence: CDR1 SGHTA, CDR2 FQGNSA. The CDR3 region is CASSLGSVSSYEQYF. The CDR3 nucleotides are TGTGCCAGCAGCTTAGGATCAGTAAGCTCCTACGAGCAGTACTTC.

The chain has TRBV5-1 and TRBJ2-2; TRBD2 aligns across 12 bases. The V gene's germline CDR1 is SGHRS and CDR2 YFSETQ. V was clipped by 4 bases and J by 0 bases; unmatched bases: 4. The CDR3 extends over 17 amino acids. CDR3 sequence reads: CASSPRTSGTNTGELFF. The CDR3 DNA follows: TGCGCCAGCAGCCCTCGGACTAGCGGGACGAACACCGGGGAGCTGTTTTTT.

This sequence joins TRBV5-1 and TRBJ2-5, with no clear D. V shed 4 bases and J shed 0 bases, with 4 bases lying between them. The CDR3 sequence is 12 residues long. CDR1 is SGHRS, CDR2 YFSETQ, per germline. CDR3 protein: CASSLYQETQYF. In nucleotides, the CDR3 is TGCGCCAGCAGCCTGTACCAAGAGACCCAGTACTTC. Using reference TRBV5-1 and TRBJ2-5 for the parts outside the CDR3, the full variable domain is KAGVTQTPRYLIKTRGQQVTLSCSPISGHRSVSWYQQTPGQGLQFLFEYFSETQRNKGNFPGRFSGRQFSNSRSEMNVSTLELGDSALYLCASSLYQETQYFGPGTRLLVL.

This chain joins TRBV5-1 and TRBJ2-3; 10 bases line up with TRBD1. The CDR3 has 15 amino acids. V shed 2 bases and J 4 bases; nucleotides not matched to a gene: 4. The germline CDR1 and CDR2 sequences are SGHRS and YFSETQ. The CDR3 here is CASSFGQGGADTQYF. In DNA, the CDR3 is TGCGCCAGCAGCTTCGGACAGGGGGGGGCAGATACGCAGTATTTT. Variable domain in full (rest from reference TRBV5-1 and TRBJ2-3): KAGVTQTPRYLIKTRGQQVTLSCSPISGHRSVSWYQQTPGQGLQFLFEYFSETQRNKGNFPGRFSGRQFSNSRSEMNVSTLELGDSALYLCASSFGQGGADTQYFGPGTRLTVL.

This clone was observed a few times. This chain connects TRBV27 to TRBJ1-1; 9 bases fit TRBD1. The CDR3 extends over 15 amino acids. V lost 4 bases and J lost 2; bases outside the gene matches: 5. CDR1 is MNHEY and CDR2 is SMNVEV in the germline V gene (reference sequence). CDR3 amino acids: CASSSTGGGNTEAFF. The CDR3 region has the DNA TGTGCCAGCAGTTCTACAGGGGGCGGAAACACTGAAGCTTTCTTT.

This clone was seen a few times. The chain recombines TRBV7-2 with TRBJ2-7; maybe TRBD2 (5 bases). Germline CDR1 reads SGHTA; CDR2 reads FQGNSA. Trimming stripped 2 bases from V and 0 bases from J, with 8 bases between. This CDR3 contains 14 residues. The CDR3, as DNA: TGTGCCAGCAGCTTAAGCGAGGGCTCCTACGAGCAGTACTTC. Translation gives CASSLSEGSYEQYF.

The chain combines TRBV15 with TRBJ1-5; no clear D gene. Trimming pared 0 bases from V and 8 bases from J, leaving 8 bases between. The CDR3 totals 13 residues. CDR1 is LNHNV and CDR2 is YYDKDF in the germline V gene (reference sequence). This chain's CDR3 is CATSRERREPQHF. The CDR3 nucleotides are TGTGCCACCAGCAGAGAGAGACGGGAGCCCCAGCATTTT.

The chain has TRBV6-6 and TRBJ2-3; D is unclear. Trimming shortened V by 8 bases and J by 2 bases, and 14 bases separated the two germline ends. Germline V CDR1 and CDR2: MNHNY, SVGAGI (reference sequence). This CDR3 spans 14 amino acids. CDR3 amino acids: CASVEASSTDTQYF. CDR3 coding DNA: TGTGCCAGCGTAGAAGCCTCCTCCACAGATACGCAGTATTTT.

The DNA for the CDR3 is TGTGCCAGCAGTGGTCAGTGGGGCTCTAATGAAAAACTGTTTTTT. It specifies CASSGQWGSNEKLFF. This chain uses TRBV6-1 with TRBJ1-4; possible D gene TRBD1, 5 bases. Trimming took 4 bases from V and 3 from J, leaving 12 bases between them. From germline, CDR1 is MNHNS and CDR2 SASEGT. This CDR3 comprises 15 residues.

The chain is built from TRBV6-1 and TRBJ1-1, with TRBD1 matching over 9 bases. This CDR3 has 15 amino acids. V gave up 6 bases and J gave up 1 base; unmatched junction bases: 6. Germline CDR1 and CDR2: MNHNS and SASEGT. CDR3: CASSETGGTNTEAFF. CDR3 bases: TGTGCCAGCAGCGAAACAGGGGGCACGAACACTGAAGCTTTCTTT.

This chain joins TRBV28 and TRBJ2-1, with 12 bases lining up with TRBD1. The CDR3 is 13 amino acids. Germline values: CDR1 MDHEN, CDR2 SYDVKM. Trimming at V came to 8 bases and at J to 9 bases, leaving 5 bases not matched to a gene. CDR3 DNA: TGTGCCAGCGTGGGACAGGGGGCGCGTGAGCAGTTCTTC. This encodes CASVGQGAREQFF.

The chain employs TRBV5-1 and TRBJ1-1; D is undetermined. Trimming took off 3 bases at V and 0 bases at J, with 6 bases between the two ends. The CDR3 is 13 residues long. CDR1 SGHRS and CDR2 YFSETQ come from the germline V gene. This CDR3 is CASSSDMNTEAFF. The DNA of the CDR3 is TGCGCCAGCAGCTCCGACATGAACACTGAAGCTTTCTTT.

Worth noting for this clone: Other nucleotide sequences from this sample produce the same CDR3. The J gene is TRBJ2-2, the V gene TRBV6-1, with D unclear. This CDR3 contains 15 residues. V was pared by 8 bases and J by 1 base, with 14 bases between. Looked up from germline, CDR1 is MNHNS and CDR2 is SASEGT. As DNA, the CDR3 is TGTGCCAGCGATGTAGGCCAGGTGAACACCGGGGAGCTGTTTTTT. It codes for CASDVGQVNTGELFF.

This rearrangement joins TRBV27 to TRBJ2-5, with 13 positions matching TRBD2. The CDR3 has 16 residues. The J segment lost 5 bases and the V segment lost 1 base, leaving 4 bases of the junction unmatched. Germline-derived CDR1 and CDR2 are MNHEY and SMNVEV (reference sequence). CDR3 nucleotides: TGTGCCAGCAGTTTATACACTAGCGGGAGGGCTGAGACCCAGTACTTC. This encodes CASSLYTSGRAETQYF.